This T cell receptor (beta chain) came from a study of CD8 T cells in ankylosing spondylitis (dated by TCRdb to between 2016 and 2019). In terms of the full investigation: To find TCR variants linked to disease, the study profiled T cell receptor beta repertoires in ankylosing spondylitis patients and healthy donors. Samples of peripheral blood were taken, and for ankylosing spondylitis patients, synovial fluid was collected as well. In total, the full study cohort was made up of about 110 healthy donors and 25 to 30 ankylosing spondylitis patients.

The germline V gene provides CDR1 MNHEY and CDR2 SVGAGI. V is pruned by 2 bases and J by 7 bases, leaving 10 bases of the junction without a gene match. Its CDR3 holds 16 amino acids, cysteine through phenylalanine. Just the 48-base CDR3 DNA is kept, in frame starting at base 1. Study-level results and caveats: A TCR beta motif made up of several highly homologous amino acid variants appeared to be characteristic of blood from ankylosing spondylitis patients. Some motif variants had previously been reported in the synovial fluid and blood of reactive arthritis patients, which suggests shared mechanisms of disease initiation. The disease-linked clones were reported to be significantly enriched in matched synovial fluid samples from ankylosing spondylitis patients. In peripheral blood, the disease-linked clones were found at relatively low frequencies and had a CD8+ phenotype.

This clonotype was counted ten times or more. Its antigen is not yet known. The sample holds no much larger clone one base away, and base qualities are not on file. The sequencing machine was an Illumina HiSeq 2500. TCR beta libraries were prepared by quantitative 5'-RACE with molecular barcodes. The original methods were these. A new computational method, built on a probabilistic model of VDJ rearrangement, was used to identify disease-linked TCR variants. The public reads were quality trimmed at Q25 with fastp and then assembled into clones with MiXCR by TCRdb, keeping productive beta chains. Every entry covers one CDR3 protein and lists the most common genes and DNA from its rows. In this record, the V and J calls reflect TCRdb's handling and not the investigators' own analysis. The sample table holds around 390,000 distinct CDR3 sequences, of which approximately 20% were seen once. The top ten clonotypes cover about a sixth of the sample.

This TCR derives from a male donor with ankylosing spondylitis. What was sequenced was blood, either unsorted or a sorted T cell fraction (not recorded which). The rearranged segments are TRBV6-5 and TRBJ2-7; TRBD1 matches 11 bases in the middle. The nucleotides read TGTGCCAGCAGTTACCTACGGTGGACAGGGGGCGGAGAGCAGTACTTC. Its amino acids are CASSYLRWTGGGEQYF.